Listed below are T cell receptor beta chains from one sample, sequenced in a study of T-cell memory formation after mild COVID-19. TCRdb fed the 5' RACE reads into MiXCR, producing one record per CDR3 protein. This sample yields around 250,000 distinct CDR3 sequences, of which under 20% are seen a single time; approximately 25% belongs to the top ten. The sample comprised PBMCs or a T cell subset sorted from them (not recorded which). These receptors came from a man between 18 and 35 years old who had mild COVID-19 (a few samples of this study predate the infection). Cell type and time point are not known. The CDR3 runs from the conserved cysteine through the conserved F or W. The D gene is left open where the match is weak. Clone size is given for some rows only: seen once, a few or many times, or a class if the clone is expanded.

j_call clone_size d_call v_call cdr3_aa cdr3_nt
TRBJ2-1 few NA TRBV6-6 CASSYLIREQFF TGTGCCAGCAGTTACTTAATCAGAGAGCAGTTCTTC
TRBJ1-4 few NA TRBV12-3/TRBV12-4 CASSLFGGREKLFF TGTGCCAGCAGTTTATTCGGGGGACGGGAAAAACTGTTTTTT
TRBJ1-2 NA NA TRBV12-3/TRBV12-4 CASWGDGYTF TGTGCCAGCTGGGGTGATGGCTACACCTTC
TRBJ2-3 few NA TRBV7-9 CASSLGEGRSGRTDTQYF TGTGCCAGCAGCTTAGGGGAAGGGCGGTCAGGGAGGACAGATACGCAGTATTTT
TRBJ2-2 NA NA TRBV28 CASSSGGGRGGELFF TGTGCCAGCTCTTCTGGGGGGGGCCGTGGCGGGGAGCTGTTTTTT
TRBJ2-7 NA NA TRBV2 CASRTSGSPYEQYF TGTGCCAGCAGAACATCAGGGAGCCCCTACGAGCAGTACTTC
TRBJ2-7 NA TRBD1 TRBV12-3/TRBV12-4 CASSSIGTDTYEQYF TGTGCCAGCAGTTCTATCGGGACAGATACCTACGAGCAGTACTTC
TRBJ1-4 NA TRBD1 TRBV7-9 CASSLTGQLNEKLFF TGTGCCAGCAGCTTAACGGGACAGCTTAATGAAAAACTGTTTTTT
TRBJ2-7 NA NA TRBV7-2 CASSSGILYEQYF TGTGCCAGCAGCTCAGGGATTCTTTACGAGCAGTACTTC
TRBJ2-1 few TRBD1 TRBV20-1 CSARDPAGTGIYNEQFF TGCAGTGCTAGAGATCCCGCCGGGACAGGGATCTACAATGAGCAGTTCTTC